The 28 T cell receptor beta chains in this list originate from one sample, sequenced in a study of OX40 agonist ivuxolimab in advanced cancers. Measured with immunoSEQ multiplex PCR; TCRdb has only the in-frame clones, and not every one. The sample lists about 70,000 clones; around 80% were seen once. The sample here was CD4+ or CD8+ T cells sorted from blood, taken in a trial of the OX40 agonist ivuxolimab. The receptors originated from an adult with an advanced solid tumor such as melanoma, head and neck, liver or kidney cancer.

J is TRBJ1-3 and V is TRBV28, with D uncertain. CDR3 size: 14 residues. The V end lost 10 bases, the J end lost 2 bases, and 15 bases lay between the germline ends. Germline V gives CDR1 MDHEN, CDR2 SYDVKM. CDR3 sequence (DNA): TGTGCCACCTTCCCTGCACTGGCTGGAAACACCATATATTTT. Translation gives CATFPALAGNTIYF.

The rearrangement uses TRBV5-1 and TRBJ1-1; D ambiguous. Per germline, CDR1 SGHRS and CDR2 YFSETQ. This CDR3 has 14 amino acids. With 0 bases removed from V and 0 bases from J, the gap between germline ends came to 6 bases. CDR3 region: CASSLAQMNTEAFF. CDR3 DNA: TGCGCCAGCAGCTTGGCACAGATGAACACTGAAGCTTTCTTT.

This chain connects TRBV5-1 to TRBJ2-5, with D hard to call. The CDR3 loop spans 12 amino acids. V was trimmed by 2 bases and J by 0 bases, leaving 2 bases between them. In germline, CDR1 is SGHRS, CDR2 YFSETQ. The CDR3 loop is CASSLYQETQYF. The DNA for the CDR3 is TGCGCCAGCAGCTTATACCAAGAGACCCAGTACTTC.

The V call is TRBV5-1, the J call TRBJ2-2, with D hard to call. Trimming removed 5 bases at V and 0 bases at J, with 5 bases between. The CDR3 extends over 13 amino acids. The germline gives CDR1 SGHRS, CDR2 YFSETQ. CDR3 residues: CASSSTNTGELFF. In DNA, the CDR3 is TGCGCCAGCAGTTCTACGAACACCGGGGAGCTGTTTTTT.

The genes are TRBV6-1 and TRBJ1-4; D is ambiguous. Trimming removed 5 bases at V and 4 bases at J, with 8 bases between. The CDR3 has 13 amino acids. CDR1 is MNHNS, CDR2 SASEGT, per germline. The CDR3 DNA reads TGTGCCAGCAGTACCGCTATTAATGAAAAACTGTTTTTT. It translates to CASSTAINEKLFF.

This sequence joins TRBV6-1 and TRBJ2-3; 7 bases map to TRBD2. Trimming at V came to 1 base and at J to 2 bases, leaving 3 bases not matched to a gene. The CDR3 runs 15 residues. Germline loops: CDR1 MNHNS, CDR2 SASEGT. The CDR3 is CASSEEGLYTDTQYF. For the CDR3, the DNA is TGTGCCAGCAGTGAAGAGGGACTATACACAGATACGCAGTATTTT.

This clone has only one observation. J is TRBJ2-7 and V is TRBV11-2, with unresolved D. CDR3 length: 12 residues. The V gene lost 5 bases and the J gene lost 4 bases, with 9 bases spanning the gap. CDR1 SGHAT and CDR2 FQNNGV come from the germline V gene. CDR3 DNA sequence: TGTGCCAGCAGCCCCCTAAGTTACGAGCAGTACTTC. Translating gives CASSPLSYEQYF.

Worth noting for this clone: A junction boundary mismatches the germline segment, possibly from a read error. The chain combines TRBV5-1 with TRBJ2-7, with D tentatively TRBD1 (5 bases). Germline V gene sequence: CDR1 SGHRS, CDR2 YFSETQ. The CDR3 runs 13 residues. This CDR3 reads CTSSSQGRNEQYF. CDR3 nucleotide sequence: TGCACCAGCAGCTCCCAGGGAAGGAACGAGCAGTACTTC.

CDR3 in DNA: TGCGCCAGCCGACCAACCTACCCAGGGGGCCCCGGGGAGCTGTTTTTT. Translation gives CASRPTYPGGPGELFF. This chain joins TRBV5-1 and TRBJ2-2; 8 nucleotides match TRBD1. V lost 7 bases, J lost 6 bases, and 14 bases stayed unmatched. CDR3 length: 16 residues. The V gene's germline CDR1 is SGHRS and CDR2 YFSETQ.

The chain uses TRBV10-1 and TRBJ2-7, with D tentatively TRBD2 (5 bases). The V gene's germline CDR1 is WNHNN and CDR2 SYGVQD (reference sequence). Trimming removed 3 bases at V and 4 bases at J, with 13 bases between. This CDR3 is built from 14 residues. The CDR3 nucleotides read TGCGCCAGCAGTGATTACGGGGTAGGGTACGAGCAGTACTTC. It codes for CASSDYGVGYEQYF.

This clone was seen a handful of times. The CDR3, as DNA: TGTGCCAGCAGCCCTAACGGGGGGCCTGGAAACACCATATATTTT. Protein: CASSPNGGPGNTIYF. This chain joins TRBV7-9 and TRBJ1-3, with a possible D match to TRBD1 (6 bases). CDR1 and CDR2 (germline): SEHNR, FQNEAQ (reference sequence). V was pared by 5 bases and J by 2 bases, with 13 bases between. The CDR3 is made up of 15 amino acids.

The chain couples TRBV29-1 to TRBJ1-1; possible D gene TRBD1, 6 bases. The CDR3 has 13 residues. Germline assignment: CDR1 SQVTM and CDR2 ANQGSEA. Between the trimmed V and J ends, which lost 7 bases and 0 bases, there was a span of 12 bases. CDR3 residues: CSGQVDLNTEAFF. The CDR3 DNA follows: TGCAGCGGACAGGTCGACTTGAACACTGAAGCTTTCTTT.

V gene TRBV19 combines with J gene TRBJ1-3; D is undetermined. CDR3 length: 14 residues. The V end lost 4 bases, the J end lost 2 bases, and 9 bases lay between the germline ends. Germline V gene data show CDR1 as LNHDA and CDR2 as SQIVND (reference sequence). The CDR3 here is CASSTLGTGNTIYF. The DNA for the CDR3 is TGTGCCAGTAGTACCTTAGGCACTGGAAACACCATATATTTT.

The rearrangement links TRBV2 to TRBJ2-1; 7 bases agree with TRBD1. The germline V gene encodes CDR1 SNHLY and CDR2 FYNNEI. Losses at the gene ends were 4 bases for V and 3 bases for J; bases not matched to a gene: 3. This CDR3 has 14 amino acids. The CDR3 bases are TGTGCCAGCAGTGGGACAGGACTCTACAATGAGCAGTTCTTC. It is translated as CASSGTGLYNEQFF.

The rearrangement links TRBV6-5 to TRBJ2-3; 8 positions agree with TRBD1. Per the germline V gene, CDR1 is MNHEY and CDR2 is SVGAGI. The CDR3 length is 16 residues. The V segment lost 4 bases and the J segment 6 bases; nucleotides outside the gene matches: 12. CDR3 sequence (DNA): TGTGCCAGCAGTTCTCCGGCAGGGGGCAGGGCGGATACGCAGTATTTT. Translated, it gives CASSSPAGGRADTQYF.

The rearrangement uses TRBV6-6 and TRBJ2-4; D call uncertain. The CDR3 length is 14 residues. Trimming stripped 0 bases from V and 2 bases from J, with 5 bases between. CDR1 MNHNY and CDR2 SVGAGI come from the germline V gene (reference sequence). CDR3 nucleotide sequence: TGTGCCAGCAGTTACTCAGGGTCCAAAAACATTCAGTACTTC. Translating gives CASSYSGSKNIQYF.

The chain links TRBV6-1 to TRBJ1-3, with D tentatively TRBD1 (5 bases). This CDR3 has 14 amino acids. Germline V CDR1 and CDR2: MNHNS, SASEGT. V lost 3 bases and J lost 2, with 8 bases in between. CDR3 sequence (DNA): TGTGCCAGCAGTGACGGCAGGGCTGGAAACACCATATATTTT. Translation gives CASSDGRAGNTIYF.

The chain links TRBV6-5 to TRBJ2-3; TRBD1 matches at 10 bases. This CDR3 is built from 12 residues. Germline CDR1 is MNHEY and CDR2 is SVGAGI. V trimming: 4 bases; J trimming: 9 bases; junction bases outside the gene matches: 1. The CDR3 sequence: CASSLGQGTQYF. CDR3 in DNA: TGTGCCAGCAGTTTGGGACAGGGGACGCAGTATTTT.

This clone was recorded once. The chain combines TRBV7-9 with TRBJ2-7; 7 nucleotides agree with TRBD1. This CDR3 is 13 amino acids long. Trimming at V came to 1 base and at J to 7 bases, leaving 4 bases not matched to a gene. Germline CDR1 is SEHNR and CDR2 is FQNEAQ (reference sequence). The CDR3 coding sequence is TGTGCCAGCAGCTTAGAGGGGGCGGGTGAGCAGTACTTC. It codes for CASSLEGAGEQYF.

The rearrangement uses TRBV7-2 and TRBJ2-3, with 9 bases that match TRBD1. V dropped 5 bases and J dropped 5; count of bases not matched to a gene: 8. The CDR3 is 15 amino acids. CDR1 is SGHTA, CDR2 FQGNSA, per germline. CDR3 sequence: CASSTKQGALDTQYF. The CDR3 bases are TGTGCCAGCAGCACGAAACAGGGGGCGTTAGATACGCAGTATTTT.

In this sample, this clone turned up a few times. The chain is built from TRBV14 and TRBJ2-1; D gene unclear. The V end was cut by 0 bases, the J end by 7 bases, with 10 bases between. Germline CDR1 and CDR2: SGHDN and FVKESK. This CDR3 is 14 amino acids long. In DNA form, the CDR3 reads TGTGCCAGCAGCCAAGATTCGTGGGGAAATGAGCAGTTCTTC. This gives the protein CASSQDSWGNEQFF.

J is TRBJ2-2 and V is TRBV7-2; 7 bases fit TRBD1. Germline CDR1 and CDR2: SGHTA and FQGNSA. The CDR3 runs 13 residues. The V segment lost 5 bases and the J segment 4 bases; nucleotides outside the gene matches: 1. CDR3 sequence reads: CASSRQGTGELFF. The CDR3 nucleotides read TGTGCCAGCAGCCGACAGGGCACCGGGGAGCTGTTTTTT.

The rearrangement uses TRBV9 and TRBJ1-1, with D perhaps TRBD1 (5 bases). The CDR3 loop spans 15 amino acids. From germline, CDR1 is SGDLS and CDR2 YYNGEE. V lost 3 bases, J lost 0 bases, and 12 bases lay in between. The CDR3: CASSGGTLMNTEAFF. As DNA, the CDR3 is TGTGCCAGCAGCGGGGGGACGTTAATGAACACTGAAGCTTTCTTT.

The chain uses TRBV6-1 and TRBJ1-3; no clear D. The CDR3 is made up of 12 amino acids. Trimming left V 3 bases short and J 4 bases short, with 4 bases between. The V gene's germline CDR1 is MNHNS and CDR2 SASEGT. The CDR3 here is CASSDRGNTIYF. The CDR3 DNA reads TGTGCCAGCAGTGACAGGGGAAACACCATATATTTT.

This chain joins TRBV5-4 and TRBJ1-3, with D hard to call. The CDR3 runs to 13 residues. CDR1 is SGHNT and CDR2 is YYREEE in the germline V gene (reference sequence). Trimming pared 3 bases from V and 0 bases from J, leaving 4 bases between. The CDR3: CASSWNSGNTIYF. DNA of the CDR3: TGTGCCAGCAGCTGGAACTCTGGAAACACCATATATTTT.

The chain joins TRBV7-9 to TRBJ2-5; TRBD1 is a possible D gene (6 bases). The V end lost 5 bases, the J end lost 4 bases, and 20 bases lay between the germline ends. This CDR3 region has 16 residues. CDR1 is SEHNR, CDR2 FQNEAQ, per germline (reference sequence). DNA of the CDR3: TGTGCCAGCAGCGGTGCCACAGGGTACGGGCGAGAGACCCAGTACTTC. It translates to CASSGATGYGRETQYF.

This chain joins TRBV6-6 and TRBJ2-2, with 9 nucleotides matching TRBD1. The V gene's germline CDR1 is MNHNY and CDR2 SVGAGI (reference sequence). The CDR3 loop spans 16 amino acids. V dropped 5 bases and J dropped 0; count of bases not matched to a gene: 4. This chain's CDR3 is CASSRTGGANTGELFF. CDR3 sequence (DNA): TGTGCCAGCAGTAGAACAGGGGGCGCGAACACCGGGGAGCTGTTTTTT.

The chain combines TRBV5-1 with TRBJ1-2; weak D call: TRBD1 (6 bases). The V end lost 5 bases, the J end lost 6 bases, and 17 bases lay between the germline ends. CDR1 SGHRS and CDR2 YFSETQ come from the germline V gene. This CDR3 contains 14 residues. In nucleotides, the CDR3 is TGCGCCAGCAGGCCCGGGACACTCAACGATGGCTACACCTTC. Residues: CASRPGTLNDGYTF.